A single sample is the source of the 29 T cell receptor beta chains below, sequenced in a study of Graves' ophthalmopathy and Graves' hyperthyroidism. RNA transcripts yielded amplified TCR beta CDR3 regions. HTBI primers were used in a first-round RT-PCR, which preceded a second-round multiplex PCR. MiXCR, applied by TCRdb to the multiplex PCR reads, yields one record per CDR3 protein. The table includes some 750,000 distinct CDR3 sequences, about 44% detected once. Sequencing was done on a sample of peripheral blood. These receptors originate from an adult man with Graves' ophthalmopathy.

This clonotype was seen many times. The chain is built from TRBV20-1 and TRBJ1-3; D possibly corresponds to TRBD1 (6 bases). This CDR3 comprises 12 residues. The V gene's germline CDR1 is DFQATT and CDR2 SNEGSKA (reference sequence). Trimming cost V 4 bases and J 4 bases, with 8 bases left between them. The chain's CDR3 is CSATGVGNTIYF. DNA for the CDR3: TGCAGTGCTACAGGGGTGGGAAACACCATATATTTT.

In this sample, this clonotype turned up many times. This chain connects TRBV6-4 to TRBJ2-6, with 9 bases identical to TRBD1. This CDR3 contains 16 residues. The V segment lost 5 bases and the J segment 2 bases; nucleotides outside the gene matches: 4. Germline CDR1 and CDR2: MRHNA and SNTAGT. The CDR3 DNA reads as TGTGCCAGCAGTCCCGGGACAGGGACTGGGGCCAACGTCCTGACTTTC. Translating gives CASSPGTGTGANVLTF.

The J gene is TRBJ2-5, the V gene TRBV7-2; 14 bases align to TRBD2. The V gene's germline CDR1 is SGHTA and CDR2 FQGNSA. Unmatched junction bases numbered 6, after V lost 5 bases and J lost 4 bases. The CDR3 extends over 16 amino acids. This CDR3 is CASSTGLAGAAETQYF. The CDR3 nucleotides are TGTGCCAGCAGCACGGGACTAGCGGGAGCAGCAGAGACCCAGTACTTC.

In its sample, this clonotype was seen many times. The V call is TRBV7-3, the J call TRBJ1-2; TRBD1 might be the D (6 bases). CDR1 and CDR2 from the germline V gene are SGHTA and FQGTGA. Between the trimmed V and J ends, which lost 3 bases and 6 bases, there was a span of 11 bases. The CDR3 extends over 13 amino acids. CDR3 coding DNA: TGTGCCAGCAGCTTCTTGAAGGGGGATGGCTACACCTTC. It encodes CASSFLKGDGYTF.

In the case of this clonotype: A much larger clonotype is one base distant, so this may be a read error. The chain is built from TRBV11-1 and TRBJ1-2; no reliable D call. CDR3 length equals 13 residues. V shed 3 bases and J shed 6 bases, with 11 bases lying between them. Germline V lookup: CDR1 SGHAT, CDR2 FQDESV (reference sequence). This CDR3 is CASSFGVFNGYTF. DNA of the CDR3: TGTGCCAGCAGCTTCGGGGTTTTCAATGGCTACACCTTC. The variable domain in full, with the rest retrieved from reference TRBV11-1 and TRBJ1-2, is EAEVAQSPRYKITEKSQAVAFWCDPISGHATLYWYRQILGQGPELLVQFQDESVVDDSQLPKDRFSAERLKGVDSTLKIQPAELGDSAMYLCASSFGVFNGYTFGSGTRLTVV.

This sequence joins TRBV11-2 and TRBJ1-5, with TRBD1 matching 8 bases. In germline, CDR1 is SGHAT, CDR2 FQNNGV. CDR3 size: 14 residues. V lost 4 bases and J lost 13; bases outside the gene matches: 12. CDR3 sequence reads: CASSSRDRYRGQHF. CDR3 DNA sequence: TGTGCCAGCAGCTCCCGGGACCGCTACAGGGGGCAGCATTTT.

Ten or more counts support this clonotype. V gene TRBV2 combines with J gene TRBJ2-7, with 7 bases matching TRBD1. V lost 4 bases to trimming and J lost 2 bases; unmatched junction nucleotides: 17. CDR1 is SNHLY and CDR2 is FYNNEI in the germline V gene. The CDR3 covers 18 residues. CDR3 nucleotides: TGTGCCAGCAGTGCACCAGGGGGAGTTGAACTGGCCACCTACGAGCAGTACTTC. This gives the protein CASSAPGGVELATYEQYF.

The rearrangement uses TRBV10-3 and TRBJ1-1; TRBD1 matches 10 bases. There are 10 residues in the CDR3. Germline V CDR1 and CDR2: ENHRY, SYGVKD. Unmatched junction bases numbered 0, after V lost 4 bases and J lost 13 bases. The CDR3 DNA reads TGTGCCATCAGTGGGGACAGGGGTTTCTTT. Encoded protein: CAISGDRGFF.

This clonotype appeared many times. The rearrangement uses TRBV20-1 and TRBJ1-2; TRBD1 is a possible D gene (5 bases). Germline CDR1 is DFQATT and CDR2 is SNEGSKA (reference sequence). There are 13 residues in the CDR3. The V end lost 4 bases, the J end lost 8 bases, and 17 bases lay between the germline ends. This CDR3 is CSAKGHTNLGYTF. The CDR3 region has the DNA TGCAGTGCTAAAGGACACACTAATTTGGGCTACACCTTC.

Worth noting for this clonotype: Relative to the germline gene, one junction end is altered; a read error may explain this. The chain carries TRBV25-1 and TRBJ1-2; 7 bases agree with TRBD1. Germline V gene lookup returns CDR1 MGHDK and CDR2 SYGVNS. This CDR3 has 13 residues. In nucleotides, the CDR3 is TGTGCTAGCAGGGAAGGGGGCGGATCTGCCTACACCTTC. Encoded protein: CASREGGGSAYTF.

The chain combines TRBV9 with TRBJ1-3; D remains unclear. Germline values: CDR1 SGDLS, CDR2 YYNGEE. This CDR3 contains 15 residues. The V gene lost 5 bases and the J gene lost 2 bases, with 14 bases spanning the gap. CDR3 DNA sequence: TGTGCCAGCAGTTTGCAGGCCGAACCTGGAAACACCATATATTTT. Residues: CASSLQAEPGNTIYF.

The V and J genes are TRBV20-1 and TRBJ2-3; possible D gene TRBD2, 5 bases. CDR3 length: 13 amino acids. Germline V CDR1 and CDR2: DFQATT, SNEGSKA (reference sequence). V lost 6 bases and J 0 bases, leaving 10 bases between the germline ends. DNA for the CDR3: TGCAGTGCGACTGGCGGGAGCACAGATACGCAGTATTTT. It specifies CSATGGSTDTQYF.

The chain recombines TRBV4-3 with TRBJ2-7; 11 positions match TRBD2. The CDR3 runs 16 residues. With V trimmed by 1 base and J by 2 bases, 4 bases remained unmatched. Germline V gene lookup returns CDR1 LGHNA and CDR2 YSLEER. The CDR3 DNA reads TGCGCCAGCAGCCAAGGACTAGCGGGGCCGCCCTACGAGCAGTACTTC. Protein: CASSQGLAGPPYEQYF.

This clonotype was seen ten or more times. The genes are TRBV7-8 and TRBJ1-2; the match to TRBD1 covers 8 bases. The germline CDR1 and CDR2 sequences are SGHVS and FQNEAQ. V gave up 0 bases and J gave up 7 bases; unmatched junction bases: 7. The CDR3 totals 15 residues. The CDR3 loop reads CASSLAHRGRGGYTF. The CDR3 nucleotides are TGTGCCAGCAGCTTAGCGCACAGGGGGAGGGGTGGCTACACCTTC.

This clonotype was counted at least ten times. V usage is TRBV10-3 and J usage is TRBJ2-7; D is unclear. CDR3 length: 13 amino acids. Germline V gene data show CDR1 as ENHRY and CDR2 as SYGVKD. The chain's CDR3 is CATSSPESYEQYF. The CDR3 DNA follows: TGTGCAACATCGTCTCCAGAGTCCTACGAGCAGTACTTC.

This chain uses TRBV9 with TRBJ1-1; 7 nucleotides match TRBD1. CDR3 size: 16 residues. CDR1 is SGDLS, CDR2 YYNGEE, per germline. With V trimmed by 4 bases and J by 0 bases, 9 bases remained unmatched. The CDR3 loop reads CASSSRDGQVNTEAFF. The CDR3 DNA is TGTGCCAGCAGCTCAAGAGACGGACAGGTGAACACTGAAGCTTTCTTT.

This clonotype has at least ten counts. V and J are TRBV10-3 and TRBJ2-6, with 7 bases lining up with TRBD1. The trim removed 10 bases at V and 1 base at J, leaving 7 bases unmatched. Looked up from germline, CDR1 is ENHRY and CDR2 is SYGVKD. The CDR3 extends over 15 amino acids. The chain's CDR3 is CASRPQGSGANVLTF. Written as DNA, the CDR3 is TGTGCCAGCAGGCCACAGGGGTCTGGGGCCAACGTCCTGACTTTC.

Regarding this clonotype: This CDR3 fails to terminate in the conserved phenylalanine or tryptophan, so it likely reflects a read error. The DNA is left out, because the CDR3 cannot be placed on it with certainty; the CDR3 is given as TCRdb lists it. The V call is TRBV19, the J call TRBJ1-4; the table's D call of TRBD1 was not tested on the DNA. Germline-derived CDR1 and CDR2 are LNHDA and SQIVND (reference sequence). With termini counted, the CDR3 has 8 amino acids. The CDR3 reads CASSRGTG.

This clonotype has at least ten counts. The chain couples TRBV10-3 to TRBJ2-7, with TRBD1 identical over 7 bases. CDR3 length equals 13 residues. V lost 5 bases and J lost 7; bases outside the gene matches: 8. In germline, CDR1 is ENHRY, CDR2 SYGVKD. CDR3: CAISMQPRGEQYF. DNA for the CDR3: TGTGCCATCAGTATGCAGCCCAGGGGGGAGCAGTACTTC.

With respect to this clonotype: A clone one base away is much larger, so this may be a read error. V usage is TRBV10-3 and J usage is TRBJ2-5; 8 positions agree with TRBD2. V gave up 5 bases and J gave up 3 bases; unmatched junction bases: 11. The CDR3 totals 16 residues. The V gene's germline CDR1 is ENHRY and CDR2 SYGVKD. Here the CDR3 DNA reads TGTGCCATCAGTAGACGGGAGGGGGACATTGAAGAGACCCAGTACTTC. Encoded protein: CAISRREGDIEETQYF.

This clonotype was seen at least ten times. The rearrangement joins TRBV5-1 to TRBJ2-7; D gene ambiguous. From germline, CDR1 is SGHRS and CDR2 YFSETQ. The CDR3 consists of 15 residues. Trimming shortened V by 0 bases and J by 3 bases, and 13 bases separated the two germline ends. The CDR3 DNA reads TGCGCCAGCAGCTTGGGTTCTGGGGATGGCTACGAGCAGTACTTC. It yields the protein CASSLGSGDGYEQYF.

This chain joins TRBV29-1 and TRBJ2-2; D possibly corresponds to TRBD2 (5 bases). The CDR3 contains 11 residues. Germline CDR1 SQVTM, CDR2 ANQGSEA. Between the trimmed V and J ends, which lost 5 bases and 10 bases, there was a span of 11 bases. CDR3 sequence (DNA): TGCAGCGTTCGCCCCGGGGAGGAGCTGTTTTTT. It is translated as CSVRPGEELFF.

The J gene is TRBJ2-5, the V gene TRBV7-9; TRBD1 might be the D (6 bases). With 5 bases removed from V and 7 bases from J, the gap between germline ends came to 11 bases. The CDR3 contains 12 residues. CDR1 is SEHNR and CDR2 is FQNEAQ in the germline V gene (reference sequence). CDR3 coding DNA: TGTGCCAGCAGCGGACAGAAGGGGACCCAGTACTTC. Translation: CASSGQKGTQYF.

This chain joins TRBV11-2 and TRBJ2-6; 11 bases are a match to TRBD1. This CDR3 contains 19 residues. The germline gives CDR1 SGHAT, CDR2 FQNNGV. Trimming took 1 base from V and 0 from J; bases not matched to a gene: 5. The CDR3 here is CASSLGGTGGSSGANVLTF. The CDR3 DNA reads TGTGCCAGCAGCTTAGGAGGGACAGGGGGGAGCTCTGGGGCCAACGTCCTGACTTTC.

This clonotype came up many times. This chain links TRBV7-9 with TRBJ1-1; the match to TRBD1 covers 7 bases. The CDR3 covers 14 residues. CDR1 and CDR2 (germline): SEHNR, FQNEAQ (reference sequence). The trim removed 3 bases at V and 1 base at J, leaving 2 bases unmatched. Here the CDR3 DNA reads TGTGCCAGCAGCTTGACAGGGAGGAACACTGAAGCTTTCTTT. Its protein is CASSLTGRNTEAFF. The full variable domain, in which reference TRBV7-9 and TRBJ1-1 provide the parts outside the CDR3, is DTGVSQNPRHKITKRGQNVTFRCDPISEHNRLYWYRQTLGQGPEFLTYFQNEAQLEKSRLLSDRFSAERPKGSFSTLEIQRTEQGDSAMYLCASSLTGRNTEAFFGQGTRLTVV.

The DNA for the CDR3 is TGTGCCAGCAGCTTATCGGCTAGCGGTAAAGAGACCCAGTACTTC. This codes for CASSLSASGKETQYF. The chain uses TRBV7-2 and TRBJ2-5, with 7 bases identical to TRBD2. V dropped 2 bases and J dropped 3; count of bases not matched to a gene: 6. Germline assignment: CDR1 SGHTA and CDR2 FQGNSA. This CDR3 has 15 amino acids.

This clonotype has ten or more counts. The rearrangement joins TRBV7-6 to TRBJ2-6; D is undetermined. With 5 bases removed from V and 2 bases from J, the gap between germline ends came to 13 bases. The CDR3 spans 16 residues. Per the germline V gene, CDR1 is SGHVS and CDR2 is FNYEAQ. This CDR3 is CASSHASRTGANVLTF. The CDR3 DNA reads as TGTGCCAGCAGCCACGCCTCGAGGACTGGGGCCAACGTCCTGACTTTC.

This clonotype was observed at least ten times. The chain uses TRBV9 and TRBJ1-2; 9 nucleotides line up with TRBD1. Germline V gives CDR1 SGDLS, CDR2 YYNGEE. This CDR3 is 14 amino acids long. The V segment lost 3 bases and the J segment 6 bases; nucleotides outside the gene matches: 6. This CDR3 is CASSALTGGDGYTF. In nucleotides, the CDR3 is TGTGCCAGCAGCGCTCTGACAGGGGGAGATGGCTACACCTTC.

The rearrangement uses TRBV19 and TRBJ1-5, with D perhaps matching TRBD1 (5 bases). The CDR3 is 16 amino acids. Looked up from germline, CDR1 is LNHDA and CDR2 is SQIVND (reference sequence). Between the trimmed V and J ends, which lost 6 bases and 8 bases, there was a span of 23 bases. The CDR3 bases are TGTGCCAGTAGACCCCGCGATAACCCGGGGACCGAGCCCCAGCATTTT. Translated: CASRPRDNPGTEPQHF.